These 19 T cell receptor beta chains came from one sample sequenced in a study of tumor-infiltrating lymphocytes in primary liver carcinoma. Unsorted bulk tissue, 20-30 mg of it, served as the source for co-extraction of RNA and DNA. The template, approximately 500 ng total RNA, yielded TCR beta cDNA made with a constant-region primer. Three nested multiplex PCR rounds, a slightly modified ARM-PCR method, built the TCR beta libraries. TRBV1-TRBV30 forward primers and a C-beta reverse primer were used in the first two PCR rounds, which each ran for 9 to 10 cycles. TCRdb re-called the multiplex PCR reads through MiXCR, storing one row per CDR3 protein. The sample includes more than 95,000 distinct CDR3 sequences, around 64% of them seen just once. The sequenced sample consisted of liver tumor tissue from sampling region 3. Subset noted: tumor region T3, left-lateral pole. These receptor sequences come from a woman in her fifties or sixties with primary liver carcinoma and hepatitis B virus infection.

The chain has TRBV29-1 and TRBJ2-3; D not certain. CDR1 is SQVTM and CDR2 is ANQGSEA in the germline V gene. This CDR3 spans 10 amino acids. V dropped 4 bases and J dropped 14 bases, with 13 bases sitting between them. This CDR3 is CSVGLDTRYF. CDR3 bases: TGCAGCGTTGGCCTTGATACACGGTATTTT.

Worth noting for this clonotype: A much larger clone differs by one base, so this may be a read error. The CDR3 region has the DNA TGTGCCAGCAGTTTAGGGGACTACCGCTCCTACGAGCAGTACTTC. Encoded protein: CASSLGDYRSYEQYF. The V and J genes are TRBV28 and TRBJ2-7; TRBD2 matches 7 bases. The CDR3 loop spans 15 amino acids. Losses at the gene ends were 2 bases for V and 0 bases for J; bases not matched to a gene: 4. Germline V gene lookup returns CDR1 MDHEN and CDR2 SYDVKM.

In its sample, this clonotype was seen many times. The V and J genes are TRBV29-1 and TRBJ2-7; a possible D gene is TRBD2 (6 bases). The germline gives CDR1 SQVTM, CDR2 ANQGSEA. CDR3 length: 13 residues. Trimming pared 2 bases from V and 7 bases from J, leaving 15 bases between. Here the CDR3 DNA reads TGCAGCGTTGAACAGGGACGGGGGAGGGAGCAGTACTTC. It encodes CSVEQGRGREQYF.

The chain employs TRBV25-1 and TRBJ2-1; D is unresolved. The germline V gene encodes CDR1 MGHDK and CDR2 SYGVNS. The V end was cut by 3 bases, the J end by 0 bases, with 18 bases between. CDR3 size: 18 residues. CDR3 sequence: CASSELIVFGGSYNEQFF. The CDR3 DNA is TGTGCCAGCAGTGAGCTGATCGTGTTCGGCGGCTCCTACAATGAGCAGTTCTTC.

This clonotype was detected many times. The chain is built from TRBV7-9 and TRBJ2-3; TRBD2 agrees at 10 bases. CDR1 is SEHNR, CDR2 FQNEAQ, per germline (reference sequence). This CDR3 spans 15 amino acids. With V trimmed by 5 bases and J by 2 bases, 4 bases remained unmatched. The CDR3 DNA reads as TGTGCCAGCAGCCAGGGACTAGCGCCCACAGATACGCAGTATTTT. Translated: CASSQGLAPTDTQYF.

Note on this clonotype: A much bigger clone sits one base away, suggesting this may be a read error. J is TRBJ2-3 and V is TRBV5-8, with D possibly matching TRBD2 (6 bases). CDR1 and CDR2 (germline): SGHTS, YDEGEE. The CDR3 loop spans 16 amino acids. Trimming cost V 0 bases and J 1 base, with 12 bases left between them. CDR3 bases: TGTGCCAGCAGCTTGGGGACTAACGGTCGCACAGATACGCAGTATTTT. Protein sequence: CASSLGTNGRTDTQYF.

This clonotype has at least ten counts. J is TRBJ1-2 and V is TRBV5-4; a possible D gene is TRBD1 (6 bases). Trimming took off 4 bases at V and 4 bases at J, with 17 bases between the two ends. Germline assignment: CDR1 SGHNT and CDR2 YYREEE (reference sequence). CDR3 length: 15 residues. Written as DNA, the CDR3 is TGTGCCAGCAGCCCCGGCCTACAGGGACGCTATGGCTACACCTTC. This translates into CASSPGLQGRYGYTF.

A note on this clonotype: A read error may produce the germline difference seen at one junction end. The V call is TRBV7-9, the J call TRBJ2-7, with a weak D call TRBD2 (6 bases). CDR3 length: 15 amino acids. Germline CDR1 reads SEHNR; CDR2 reads FQNEAQ (reference sequence). The chain's CDR3 is CASSLAGGSNYERYF. CDR3 nucleotide sequence: TGTGCCAGCAGCTTAGCGGGGGGTTCTAACTACGAGCGGTACTTC.

In its sample, this clonotype was seen many times. The chain links TRBV6-5 to TRBJ1-2, with D maybe TRBD1 (5 bases). Trimming removed 7 bases from V and 2 bases from J, with 14 bases in between. The CDR3 has 14 residues. Germline values: CDR1 MNHEY, CDR2 SVGAGI. The CDR3 is CASTPGGENYGYTF. The CDR3 DNA sequence: TGTGCCAGCACCCCGGGAGGGGAGAACTATGGCTACACCTTC.

The chain is built from TRBV9 and TRBJ2-3; 10 bases are a match to TRBD2. J lost 3 bases, V lost 0 bases, and 4 bases had no gene match. This CDR3 is 16 amino acids long. Germline V gives CDR1 SGDLS, CDR2 YYNGEE. The CDR3 coding sequence is TGTGCCAGCAGCGTAGATCCTAGCGGGAGTACAGATACGCAGTATTTT. As protein: CASSVDPSGSTDTQYF.

As regards this clonotype: Here the CDR3 omits its conserved ending phenylalanine or tryptophan, so a read error is the likely source. This chain links TRBV4-1 with TRBJ2-1; D gene uncertain. Germline loops: CDR1 MGHRA, CDR2 YSYEKL. CDR3 length: 15 amino acids. This CDR3 reads CTSSQSRLSYNEQFY. CDR3 coding DNA: TGCACCAGCAGCCAGAGCAGACTCTCCTACAATGAGCAGTTCTAC.

There are a few counts of this clonotype. V usage is TRBV9 and J usage is TRBJ1-3; the match to TRBD1 covers 7 bases. The trim removed 4 bases at V and 1 base at J, leaving 2 bases unmatched. Germline V gene lookup returns CDR1 SGDLS and CDR2 YYNGEE. The CDR3 consists of 14 residues. The CDR3 is CASSSGGSGNTIYF. As DNA, the CDR3 is TGTGCCAGCAGCTCAGGGGGTTCTGGAAACACCATATATTTT.

On this clonotype: Its ends do not fully match the called genes, so a read error is possible. The chain carries TRBV11-2 and TRBJ2-1; 7 bases agree with TRBD1. CDR1 and CDR2 from the germline V gene are SGHAT and FQNNGV. CDR3 length: 17 amino acids. CDR3 amino acids: CASSLRQGQSFYNEQLF. CDR3 DNA: TGTGCTAGCAGCTTACGACAGGGACAGAGTTTCTACAATGAGCAGCTCTTC. The full variable domain, completed using reference TRBV11-2 and TRBJ2-1, is EAGVAQSPRYKIIEKRQSVAFWCNPISGHATLYWYQQILGQGPKLLIQFQNNGVVDDSQLPKDRFSAERLKGVDSTLKIQPAKLEDSAVYLCASSLRQGQSFYNEQLFGPGTRLTVL.

This clonotype was found many times. The chain has TRBV10-1 and TRBJ2-7; D might be TRBD2 (6 bases). V gave up 0 bases and J gave up 4 bases, with 13 bases separating them. This CDR3 has 15 amino acids. Germline V gene sequence: CDR1 WNHNN, CDR2 SYGVQD (reference sequence). The CDR3 reads CASSESISAGYEQYF. The CDR3 bases are TGCGCCAGCAGTGAGTCGATTAGCGCGGGGTACGAGCAGTACTTC.

Remarks on this clonotype: Its ends do not fully match the called genes, so a read error is possible. This chain uses TRBV11-2 with TRBJ2-1; D possibly corresponds to TRBD2 (6 bases). The CDR3 runs 13 residues. In germline, CDR1 is SGHAT, CDR2 FQNNGV. Here the CDR3 DNA reads TGTGCCAGCAGCTTGGCTGGGACTCCCGGGCAGCTCTTC. It specifies CASSLAGTPGQLF.

About this clonotype: Mismatch with germline at one junction end may stem from a read error. The chain is built from TRBV11-3 and TRBJ2-1; TRBD2 matches at 9 bases. CDR1 and CDR2 (germline): SGHNT, YENEEA. CDR3 length equals 15 residues. This CDR3 is CANSLVGGRAGEQFF. CDR3 DNA sequence: TGTGCCAACAGCTTAGTAGGCGGGAGGGCTGGTGAGCAGTTCTTC.

The chain has TRBV28 and TRBJ2-7; no firm D call. The V and J ends lost 2 bases and 5 bases respectively, with 7 bases between them. The germline V gene encodes CDR1 MDHEN and CDR2 SYDVKM. The CDR3 is made up of 12 amino acids. CDR3 nucleotide sequence: TGTGCCAGCAGTTTAAGCCTCCACGAGCAGTACTTC. Its protein is CASSLSLHEQYF.

Worth noting for this clonotype: The missing conserved phenylalanine or tryptophan at the end of this CDR3 makes a read error likely. The rearrangement uses TRBV11-1 and TRBJ1-2; D is ambiguous. Looked up from germline, CDR1 is SGHAT and CDR2 is FQDESV (reference sequence). V lost 7 bases and J 4 bases, leaving 13 bases between the germline ends. This CDR3 is built from 13 residues. CDR3 bases: TGTGCCAGCATCTACCCAGAGCTCTATGGCTACACCTTG. This translates into CASIYPELYGYTL.

On this clonotype itself: A read error may be the cause here, since a much bigger clone is one base away. The rearrangement uses TRBV30 and TRBJ2-1; TRBD1 might be the D (6 bases). The CDR3 is made up of 13 amino acids. Trimming took 0 bases from V and 9 from J, leaving 12 bases between them. CDR1 and CDR2 (germline): GTSNPN, SVGIG (reference sequence). The CDR3 nucleotides are TGTGCCTGGAGTGTACACAGGGAAATTGAGCAGTTCTTC. It is translated as CAWSVHREIEQFF.